This T cell receptor (beta chain) was captured in a study of OX40 agonist ivuxolimab in advanced cancers. About the study: Those enrolled were approximately 78% male, with a mean age of about 66 years and ages from about 20 to 79.

The method was immunoSEQ multiplex PCR; TCRdb's version includes in-frame clones alone and lacks a portion of them. The table includes tens of thousands of clones, 89% detected once. Turning to this clone: Antigen: not known.

The V segment lost 1 base and the J segment 2 bases; nucleotides outside the gene matches: 6. This CDR3 region has 17 residues. Germline V CDR1 and CDR2: LGHNA, YNFKEQ. Excluded were patients having autoimmune disease history or systemic immunosuppression. Study findings and constraints: The study found that CD8+ T cells averaged more expanded clones than CD4+.

The receptor comes from an adult with an advanced solid tumor such as melanoma, head and neck, liver or kidney cancer. The sequencing here drew on CD4+ or CD8+ T cells sorted from blood, taken in a trial of the OX40 agonist ivuxolimab. The V and J genes are TRBV4-2 and TRBJ2-7, with 12 nucleotides matching TRBD2. CDR3 loop: CASSQGRLAGETYEQYF. The CDR3 nucleotides read TGTGCCAGCAGCCAAGGAAGACTAGCGGGAGAGACCTACGAGCAGTACTTC.